One and the same sample provided the 25 T cell receptor beta chains below, sequenced in a study of radiation and T cells in renal cell carcinoma. TCRdb's table, derived via immunoSEQ multiplex PCR, lists solely in-frame clones and lacks some. The sample has roughly 86,000 clones, approximately 80% seen once. Time point in this sample: blood 4 weeks post-SBRT, at nephrectomy. Treatment denoted: 15 Gy SBRT to primary tumor, nephrectomy 4 weeks later. The material sequenced was blood, taken from a patient whose treatment included radiotherapy and nephrectomy. The source is a man between 50 and 59 years old with renal cell carcinoma.

CDR3 amino acids: CASSFGAGLRDEQFF. The CDR3, as DNA: TGTGCCAGCAGCTTCGGAGCGGGACTAAGGGATGAGCAGTTCTTC. The V and J genes are TRBV5-4 and TRBJ2-1; 7 nucleotides agree with TRBD2. The trim removed 2 bases at V and 8 bases at J, leaving 10 bases unmatched. The length of the CDR3 is 15 residues. Germline loops: CDR1 SGHNT, CDR2 YYREEE (reference sequence). The full variable domain, its missing parts supplied by reference TRBV5-4 and TRBJ2-1, is ETGVTQSPTHLIKTRGQQVTLRCSSQSGHNTVSWYQQALGQGPQFIFQYYREEENGRGNFPPRFSGLQFPNYSSELNVNALELDDSALYLCASSFGAGLRDEQFFGPGTRLTVL.

V gene TRBV18 combines with J gene TRBJ2-3; D may be TRBD1 (6 bases). The germline gives CDR1 KGHSH, CDR2 LQKENI. The germline V and J ends were trimmed by 3 bases and 1 base, with 23 bases remaining between them. The CDR3 is made up of 19 amino acids. CDR3 amino acids: CASSPRFGTPPGRTDTQYF. DNA for the CDR3: TGTGCCAGCTCACCTCGCTTTGGGACACCCCCTGGGCGCACAGATACGCAGTATTTT.

V usage is TRBV7-9 and J usage is TRBJ1-2; D remains ambiguous. The CDR3 is 15 amino acids. V was cut by 3 bases and J by 2 bases, with 13 bases left in between. The germline gives CDR1 SEHNR, CDR2 FQNEAQ (reference sequence). CDR3 in DNA: TGTGCCAGCAGCTTTGACGGACGTCTGAACTATGGCTACACCTTC. This codes for CASSFDGRLNYGYTF.

This chain links TRBV9 with TRBJ1-5; perhaps TRBD1 as D (5 bases). In germline, CDR1 is SGDLS, CDR2 YYNGEE. The CDR3 spans 15 residues. V lost 1 base to trimming and J lost 5 bases, with 13 bases between them. The DNA for the CDR3 is TGTGCCAGCAGCGTATCGGGGACCATGTATCAGCCCCAGCATTTT. It translates to CASSVSGTMYQPQHF.

This clone was recorded a few times. The chain employs TRBV7-9 and TRBJ2-2, with D hard to call. Trimming took 3 bases from V and 6 from J, leaving 5 bases between them. Per germline, CDR1 SEHNR and CDR2 FQNEAQ (reference sequence). This CDR3 is built from 12 residues. The CDR3 nucleotides are TGTGCCAGCAGCTTTTACTCCGGGGAGCTGTTTTTT. This codes for CASSFYSGELFF. Full variable domain (outside the CDR3, taken from reference TRBV7-9 and TRBJ2-2): DTGVSQNPRHKITKRGQNVTFRCDPISEHNRLYWYRQTLGQGPEFLTYFQNEAQLEKSRLLSDRFSAERPKGSFSTLEIQRTEQGDSAMYLCASSFYSGELFFGEGSRLTVL.

The rearrangement links TRBV7-9 to TRBJ1-4, with D perhaps TRBD1 (5 bases). CDR3 length: 15 amino acids. The V end was cut by 5 bases, the J end by 3 bases, with 13 bases between. The germline V gene encodes CDR1 SEHNR and CDR2 FQNEAQ (reference sequence). CDR3 residues: CASSPPLGANEKLFF. The DNA for the CDR3 is TGTGCCAGCAGCCCCCCTCTGGGGGCTAATGAAAAACTGTTTTTT.

The chain employs TRBV12-1 and TRBJ2-2. TRBV12-1 is assigned pseudogene status. The CDR3 runs 11 residues. CDR3: CASSFIGELFF. The DNA for the CDR3 is TGTGCCAGCAGCTTTATCGGGGAGCTGTTTTTT.

The chain joins TRBV7-9 to TRBJ1-3; D unresolved. CDR1 is SEHNR and CDR2 is FQNEAQ in the germline V gene (reference sequence). V lost 9 bases to trimming and J lost 0 bases, with 12 bases between them. This CDR3 spans 14 amino acids. Written as DNA, the CDR3 is TGTGCCAGTTTTCCCCACAGCTCTGGAAACACCATATATTTT. This sequence encodes CASFPHSSGNTIYF.

The gene calls are TRBV10-3 and TRBJ2-6; possibly TRBD1 or TRBD2 for D (5 bases each). V was shortened by 10 bases and J by 4 bases, with 8 bases between the two germline ends. CDR3 length: 12 amino acids. Germline V gene lookup returns CDR1 ENHRY and CDR2 SYGVKD. The CDR3 sequence is CATGLGANVLTF. The DNA for the CDR3 is TGTGCCACGGGGCTCGGGGCCAACGTCCTGACTTTC.

The chain employs TRBV6-5 and TRBJ1-1, with D tentatively TRBD1 (5 bases). The CDR3 loop spans 13 amino acids. With 2 bases removed from V and 5 bases from J, the gap between germline ends came to 9 bases. Germline V lookup: CDR1 MNHEY, CDR2 SVGAGI. The CDR3: CASSYQGVTEAFF. The DNA for the CDR3 is TGTGCCAGCAGTTACCAAGGGGTAACTGAAGCTTTCTTT.

The chain is built from TRBV9 and TRBJ1-1, with D perhaps TRBD1 (6 bases). Trimming stripped 1 base from V and 4 bases from J, with 11 bases between. The CDR3 has 14 residues. Germline V gene lookup returns CDR1 SGDLS and CDR2 YYNGEE. For the CDR3, the DNA is TGTGCCAGCAGCGTATTAGGGACAAGCACTGAAGCTTTCTTT. It codes for CASSVLGTSTEAFF.

The rearrangement links TRBV2 to TRBJ2-5, with D tentatively TRBD2 (5 bases). The CDR3 is made up of 13 amino acids. V was cut by 3 bases and J by 4 bases, with 9 bases left in between. The germline V gene has CDR1 SNHLY and CDR2 FYNNEI. DNA of the CDR3: TGTGCCAGCAGTGATGCTAGCCCAGAGACCCAGTACTTC. It is translated as CASSDASPETQYF.

The gene calls are TRBV13 and TRBJ2-3, with TRBD2 matching over 7 bases. With V trimmed by 3 bases and J by 7 bases, 4 bases remained unmatched. The germline gives CDR1 PRHDT, CDR2 FYEKMQ (reference sequence). The CDR3 runs 13 residues. The CDR3 is CASSLRERHTQYF. Here the CDR3 DNA reads TGTGCCAGCAGCTTGCGGGAGCGGCATACGCAGTATTTT.

The rearrangement links TRBV15 to TRBJ2-7; D possibly corresponds to TRBD2 (6 bases). The CDR3 extends over 12 amino acids. V was pared by 3 bases and J by 5 bases, with 8 bases between. The V gene's germline CDR1 is LNHNV and CDR2 YYDKDF (reference sequence). The DNA for the CDR3 is TGTGCCACCAGCAGGTCGGGGGACGAGCAGTACTTC. It specifies CATSRSGDEQYF.

V usage is TRBV11-3 and J usage is TRBJ2-2; 7 bases are shared with TRBD1. The CDR3 spans 14 residues. CDR1 is SGHNT and CDR2 is YENEEA in the germline V gene. J lost 2 bases, V lost 5 bases, and 2 bases had no gene match. In DNA form, the CDR3 reads TGTGCCAGCAGCCGGGACAGAAACACCGGGGAGCTGTTTTTT. This sequence encodes CASSRDRNTGELFF.

This clone was seen more than once but under ten times. The V call is TRBV2, the J call TRBJ2-2; tentative D call: TRBD2 (5 bases). The germline CDR1 and CDR2 sequences are SNHLY and FYNNEI. The CDR3 sequence is 15 residues long. With 5 bases removed from V and 6 bases from J, the gap between germline ends came to 16 bases. CDR3 DNA: TGTGCCAGCAGTTTACGGGGATTAGTCCCCGGGGAGCTGTTTTTT. Translating it yields CASSLRGLVPGELFF.

This clone was seen a handful of times. The chain has TRBV6-5 and TRBJ1-6; D remains ambiguous. V shed 7 bases and J shed 7 bases, with 11 bases lying between them. CDR3 length: 13 residues. CDR1 is MNHEY and CDR2 is SVGAGI in the germline V gene. In DNA, the CDR3 is TGTGCCAGCAACCTAGGACTGAATTCACCCCTCCACTTT. Translating it yields CASNLGLNSPLHF.

The chain recombines TRBV7-2 with TRBJ1-6; 8 nucleotides align to TRBD1. CDR1 and CDR2 (germline): SGHTA, FQGNSA. The CDR3 has 16 amino acids. The J segment lost 7 bases and the V segment lost 3 bases, leaving 8 bases of the junction unmatched. CDR3 loop: CASSLKHDRGNSPLHF. CDR3 nucleotides: TGTGCCAGCAGCTTGAAACACGACAGGGGAAATTCACCCCTCCACTTT.

This chain uses TRBV19 with TRBJ1-1; 10 positions agree with TRBD1. This CDR3 has 16 amino acids. V lost 4 bases to trimming and J lost 7 bases; unmatched junction nucleotides: 12. Germline V gene sequence: CDR1 LNHDA, CDR2 SQIVND (reference sequence). In DNA form, the CDR3 reads TGTGCCAGTAGTACTTTCCGGGACAGGGGAGTGAGTGAAGCTTTCTTT. The encoded protein is CASSTFRDRGVSEAFF.

The chain carries TRBV6-5 and TRBJ1-6; D is unresolved. Germline CDR1 is MNHEY and CDR2 is SVGAGI. The V and J ends lost 2 bases and 5 bases respectively, with 7 bases between them. This CDR3 contains 14 residues. The CDR3 is CASSYQTNNSPLHF. The CDR3 bases are TGTGCCAGCAGTTACCAAACTAATAATTCACCCCTCCACTTT.

This clone was recorded a few times. The chain has TRBV19 and TRBJ2-7; 9 nucleotides match TRBD1. CDR1 and CDR2 from the germline V gene are LNHDA and SQIVND (reference sequence). This CDR3 is 15 amino acids long. The V and J ends lost 5 bases and 1 base, in that order; junction bases with no gene match: 6. CDR3 residues: CASSYTGTGSYEQYF. The CDR3 bases are TGTGCCAGTAGTTACACCGGGACAGGGTCCTACGAGCAGTACTTC.

A few counts support this clone. The chain carries TRBV2 and TRBJ1-1; D call uncertain. V gave up 7 bases and J gave up 3 bases, with 12 bases separating them. CDR1 and CDR2 (germline): SNHLY, FYNNEI. The CDR3 runs to 13 residues. In DNA, the CDR3 is TGTGCCAGCATAACCGCACCCGACACTGAAGCTTTCTTT. It is translated as CASITAPDTEAFF.

The gene calls are TRBV13 and TRBJ2-3; TRBD2 aligns across 9 bases. The trim removed 5 bases at V and 6 bases at J, leaving 12 bases unmatched. Looked up from germline, CDR1 is PRHDT and CDR2 is FYEKMQ (reference sequence). The CDR3 spans 16 residues. The CDR3 bases are TGTGCCAGCAGCCTGGACATTAGCGGGAGTGGGGATACGCAGTATTTT. Translating it yields CASSLDISGSGDTQYF.

This chain joins TRBV11-2 and TRBJ2-3, with D possibly TRBD1 on 5 matching bases. CDR3 size: 15 residues. Germline V gives CDR1 SGHAT, CDR2 FQNNGV. With 3 bases removed from V and 2 bases from J, the gap between germline ends came to 12 bases. The chain's CDR3 is CASSFEWTNTDTQYF. Here the CDR3 DNA reads TGTGCCAGCAGCTTTGAGTGGACAAACACAGATACGCAGTATTTT.

V and J are TRBV6-6 and TRBJ1-1; D is undetermined. The V gene lost 5 bases and the J gene lost 0 bases, with 7 bases spanning the gap. CDR3 size: 13 residues. Germline lookup yields CDR1 MNHNY and CDR2 SVGAGI (reference sequence). CDR3 sequence: CASSTNLNTEAFF. In DNA form, the CDR3 reads TGTGCCAGCAGTACCAACTTGAACACTGAAGCTTTCTTT.